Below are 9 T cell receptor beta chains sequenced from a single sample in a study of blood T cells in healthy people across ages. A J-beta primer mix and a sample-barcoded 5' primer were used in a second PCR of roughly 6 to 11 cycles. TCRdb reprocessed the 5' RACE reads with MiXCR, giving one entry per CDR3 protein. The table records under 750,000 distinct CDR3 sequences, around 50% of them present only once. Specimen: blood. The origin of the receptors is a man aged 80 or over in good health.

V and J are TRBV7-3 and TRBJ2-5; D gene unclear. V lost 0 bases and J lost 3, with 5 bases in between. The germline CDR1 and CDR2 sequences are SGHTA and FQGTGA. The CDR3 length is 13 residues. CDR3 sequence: CASSLTPEETQYF. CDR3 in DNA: TGTGCCAGCAGCTTAACCCCGGAAGAGACCCAGTACTTC.

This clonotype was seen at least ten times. CDR3 in amino acids: CASSLAPFQETQYF. CDR3 bases: TGCGCCAGCAGCTTGGCACCCTTCCAAGAGACCCAGTACTTC. The rearrangement uses TRBV5-1 and TRBJ2-5; D remains ambiguous. This CDR3 region has 14 residues. V lost 0 bases and J 1 base, leaving 7 bases between the germline ends. Germline CDR1 SGHRS, CDR2 YFSETQ. Complete variable domain (other parts from reference TRBV5-1 and TRBJ2-5): KAGVTQTPRYLIKTRGQQVTLSCSPISGHRSVSWYQQTPGQGLQFLFEYFSETQRNKGNFPGRFSGRQFSNSRSEMNVSTLELGDSALYLCASSLAPFQETQYFGPGTRLLVL.

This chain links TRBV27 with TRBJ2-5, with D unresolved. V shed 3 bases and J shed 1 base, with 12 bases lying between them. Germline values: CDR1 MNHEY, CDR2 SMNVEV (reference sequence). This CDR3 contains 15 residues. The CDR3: CASSFNPTSQETQYF. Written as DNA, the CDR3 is TGTGCCAGCAGTTTCAACCCCACAAGCCAAGAGACCCAGTACTTC.

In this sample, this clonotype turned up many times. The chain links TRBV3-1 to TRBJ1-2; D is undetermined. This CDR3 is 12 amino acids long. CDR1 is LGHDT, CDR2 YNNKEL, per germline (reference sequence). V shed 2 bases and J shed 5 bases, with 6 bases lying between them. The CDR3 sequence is CASSQQEYGYTF. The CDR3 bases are TGTGCCAGCAGCCAACAGGAATATGGCTACACCTTC.

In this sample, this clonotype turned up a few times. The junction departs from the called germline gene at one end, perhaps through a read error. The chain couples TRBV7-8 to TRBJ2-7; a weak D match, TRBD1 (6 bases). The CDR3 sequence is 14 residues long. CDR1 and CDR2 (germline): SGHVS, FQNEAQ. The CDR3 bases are TGTGCTAGCAGCTTATTACAGGGAAACTACGAGCAGTACTTC. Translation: CASSLLQGNYEQYF.

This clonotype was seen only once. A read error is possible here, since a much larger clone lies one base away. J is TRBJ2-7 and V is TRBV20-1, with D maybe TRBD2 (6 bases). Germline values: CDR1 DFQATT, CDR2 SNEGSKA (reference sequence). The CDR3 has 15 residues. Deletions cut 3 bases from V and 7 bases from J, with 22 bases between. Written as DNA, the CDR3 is TGCAGTGCTAGTGTCCCATTGACTAGAAGTTCTGAGCAGTACTTC. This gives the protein CSASVPLTRSSEQYF.

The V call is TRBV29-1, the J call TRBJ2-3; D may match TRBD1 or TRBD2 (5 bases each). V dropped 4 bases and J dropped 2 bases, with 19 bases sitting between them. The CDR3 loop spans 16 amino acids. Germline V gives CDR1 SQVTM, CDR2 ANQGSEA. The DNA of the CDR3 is TGCAGCGTTGGACCGGACTTAACGGGGCACACAGATACGCAGTATTTT. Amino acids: CSVGPDLTGHTDTQYF.

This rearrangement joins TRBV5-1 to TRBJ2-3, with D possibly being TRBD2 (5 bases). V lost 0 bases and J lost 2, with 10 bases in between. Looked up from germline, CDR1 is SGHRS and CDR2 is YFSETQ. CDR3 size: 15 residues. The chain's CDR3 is CASSLGERVTDTQYF. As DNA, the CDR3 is TGCGCCAGCAGCTTGGGGGAGCGAGTCACAGATACGCAGTATTTT.

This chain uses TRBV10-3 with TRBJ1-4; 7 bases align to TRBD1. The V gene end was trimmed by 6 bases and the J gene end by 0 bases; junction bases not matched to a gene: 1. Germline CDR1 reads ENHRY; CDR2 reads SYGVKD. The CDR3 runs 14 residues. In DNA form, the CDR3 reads TGTGCCATCAGGGGGACAGCAACTAATGAAAAACTGTTTTTT. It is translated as CAIRGTATNEKLFF.